These T cell receptor beta chains were read from a single sample in a study of Ad26.COV2.S vaccination and SARS-CoV-2 variants. Profiling relied on immunoSEQ multiplex PCR, and the TCRdb table lists in-frame clones only, not all of them. The data contain about 440,000 clones, 80% to 95% of them seen just once; the ten biggest clones take up less than 5.5%. This specimen consisted of peripheral blood, obtained in a trial of Ad26.COV2.S vaccine versus placebo. These receptors all stem from a person between 18 and 60 years old who received the Ad26.COV2.S COVID-19 vaccine or a placebo. The CDR3 runs from the conserved cysteine through the conserved F or W. D genes are given only for firm matches. Clone size is not always given. Where it is, it says once, few, many or a class for expanded clones.

d_gene,j_gene,v_gene,abundance,CDR3aa,CDR3nt
NA,TRBJ1-1,TRBV4-1,NA,CASSQVILGTEAFF,TGCGCCAGCAGCCAAGTAATCCTGGGCACTGAAGCTTTCTTT
TRBD2,TRBJ2-1,TRBV27,NA,CASSFIAGGPMSYNEQFF,TGTGCCAGCAGTTTTATAGCGGGAGGGCCCATGAGCTACAATGAGCAGTTCTTC
TRBD1,TRBJ2-3,TRBV7-9,NA,CASSETGTGDTQYF,TGTGCCAGCAGCGAGACAGGGACAGGGGATACGCAGTATTTT
TRBD2,TRBJ2-1,TRBV9,NA,CASSVELAGGPYNEQFF,TGTGCCAGCAGCGTAGAACTAGCGGGAGGCCCCTACAATGAGCAGTTCTTC
NA,TRBJ1-1,TRBV10-1,NA,CASITNTEAFF,TGCGCCAGCATTACCAACACTGAAGCTTTCTTT
NA,TRBJ2-3,TRBV19,NA,CASSPGSLTDTQYF,TGTGCCAGTAGTCCAGGGTCCCTCACAGATACGCAGTATTTT
NA,TRBJ1-2,TRBV19,once,CASSVESENGPYGYTF,TGTGCCAGTAGTGTCGAGTCCGAAAATGGGCCCTATGGCTACACCTTC
NA,TRBJ1-5,TRBV7-8,NA,CASSARGNNQPQHF,TGTGCCAGCAGCGCCAGGGGTAACAATCAGCCCCAGCATTTT
NA,TRBJ1-5,TRBV6-2/TRBV6-3,NA,CASSPAAGEHQPQHF,TGTGCCAGCAGTCCAGCGGCAGGGGAACATCAGCCCCAGCATTTT
TRBD1,TRBJ1-5,TRBV30,NA,CAWTSGRGEQPQHF,TGTGCCTGGACTTCGGGCAGGGGGGAGCAGCCCCAGCATTTT
NA,TRBJ1-3,TRBV4-2,few,CASSQVGQNSGNTIYF,TGTGCCAGCAGCCAAGTCGGACAGAACTCTGGAAACACCATATATTTT
NA,TRBJ2-7,TRBV5-1,NA,CASSLVRDSYEQYF,TGCGCCAGCAGCTTGGTCAGGGACTCCTACGAGCAGTACTTC
NA,TRBJ1-6,TRBV21-1,NA,CASSKVNAHRKSSYNSPLHF,TGTGCCAGCAGCAAAGTTAACGCACATAGAAAGAGCTCCTATAATTCACCCCTCCACTTT
TRBD2,TRBJ2-1,TRBV4-1,NA,CASSKRELGEQFF,TGCGCCAGCAGCAAGCGGGAGCTTGGTGAGCAGTTCTTC
NA,TRBJ2-1,TRBV18,NA,CASSPLGNRDNEQFF,TGTGCCAGCTCACCACTTGGAAATAGAGACAATGAGCAGTTCTTC
NA,TRBJ2-3,TRBV9,NA,CASSVDGTYTDTQYF,TGTGCCAGCAGCGTAGACGGGACTTACACAGATACGCAGTATTTT
TRBD2,TRBJ2-5,TRBV6-2/TRBV6-3,NA,CASSYPREWETQYF,TGTGCCAGCAGTTACCCGCGGGAGTGGGAGACCCAGTACTTC
TRBD1,TRBJ2-1,TRBV27,NA,CASQQGVGYNEQFF,TGTGCCAGTCAGCAGGGGGTTGGCTACAATGAGCAGTTCTTC
NA,TRBJ1-5,TRBV6-2/TRBV6-3,NA,CASSYSEGQFNQPQHF,TGTGCCAGCAGTTACTCTGAAGGACAGTTCAATCAGCCCCAGCATTTT
NA,TRBJ1-3,TRBV7-2,NA,CASSLARVGNTIYF,TGTGCCAGCAGCTTAGCCAGGGTTGGAAACACCATATATTTT
NA,TRBJ2-5,TRBV2,NA,CASSERGGLDQETQYF,TGTGCCAGCAGTGAGAGGGGGGGACTCGATCAAGAGACCCAGTACTTC
NA,TRBJ1-1,TRBV11-2,NA,CASSSTRTGNTEAFF,TGTGCCAGCAGCTCCACACGGACCGGAAACACTGAAGCTTTCTTT
TRBD1,TRBJ1-5,TRBV10-3,NA,CAISESWDRGNQPQHF,TGTGCCATCAGTGAGTCTTGGGACAGGGGCAATCAGCCCCAGCATTTT
TRBD2,TRBJ2-1,TRBV28,NA,CASSSPRDRGKLAGGAWAYNEQFF,TGTGCCAGCAGTTCCCCCCGGGACAGGGGTAAACTAGCGGGAGGTGCATGGGCCTACAATGAGCAGTTCTTC
TRBD1,TRBJ1-3,TRBV2,NA,CASNEWTGVRGNTIYF,TGTGCCAGCAACGAGTGGACAGGGGTACGTGGAAACACCATATATTTT
NA,TRBJ1-4,TRBV2,NA,CASSVMGTTTNEKLFF,TGTGCCAGCAGTGTAATGGGGACCACAACTAATGAAAAACTGTTTTTT
NA,TRBJ1-1,TRBV12-3/TRBV12-4,NA,CASSPYRDTEAFF,TGTGCCAGCAGTCCCTACAGGGACACTGAAGCTTTCTTT
NA,TRBJ1-2,TRBV12-3/TRBV12-4,NA,CASSLSRHGYTF,TGTGCCAGCAGTTTGTCACGGCATGGCTACACCTTC
NA,TRBJ2-5,TRBV20-1,NA,CSAGQQETQYF,TGCAGTGCTGGACAGCAAGAGACCCAGTACTTC
TRBD1,TRBJ2-7,TRBV9,few,CASSVEGAGGPYEQYF,TGTGCCAGCAGCGTAGAAGGGGCAGGGGGACCATACGAGCAGTACTTC
NA,TRBJ2-3,TRBV7-2,NA,CASSGREIRTDTQYF,TGTGCCAGCAGCGGCAGAGAGATCCGCACAGATACGCAGTATTTT
NA,TRBJ2-4,TRBV27,once,CASSPGLAKNIQYF,TGTGCCAGCAGTCCGGGACTAGCCAAAAACATTCAGTACTTC
NA,TRBJ1-4,TRBV5-6,NA,CASSHVGATNEKLFF,TGTGCCAGCAGCCACGTGGGAGCAACTAATGAAAAACTGTTTTTT
TRBD2,TRBJ2-7,TRBV7-2,NA,CASSFTGTSGIGEQYF,TGTGCCAGCAGCTTTACCGGGACTAGCGGGATTGGCGAGCAGTACTTC
NA,TRBJ2-5,TRBV28,NA,CASSSEETQYF,TGTGCCAGCAGTTCCGAAGAGACCCAGTACTTC
NA,TRBJ2-1,TRBV24-1,NA,CATSEGRVRNEQFF,TGTGCCACCAGTGAGGGCCGGGTACGCAATGAGCAGTTCTTC
NA,TRBJ2-3,TRBV5-1,NA,CASSLVGGGTDTQYF,TGCGCCAGCAGCTTGGTCGGAGGGGGCACAGATACGCAGTATTTT
NA,TRBJ1-1,TRBV20-1,NA,CSASKVTEAFF,TGCAGTGCTAGTAAGGTCACTGAAGCTTTCTTT
NA,TRBJ2-1,TRBV6-4,NA,CASSLEGTGLNEQFF,TGTGCCAGCAGCCTGGAGGGGACGGGCCTTAATGAGCAGTTCTTC
NA,TRBJ2-1,TRBV18,NA,CASSLNRAAEQFF,TGTGCCAGCTCCCTCAACAGGGCGGCTGAGCAGTTCTTC